This is a list of T cell receptor beta chains from one sample in a study of cytomegalovirus exposure and HLA in healthy donors. The repertoire was sequenced with immunoSEQ multiplex PCR; TCRdb's copy has only in-frame clones and lacks some. The sample lists fewer than 120,000 clones; 88% were seen once. Sequenced sample: PBMCs. These receptors originate from a woman aged 30 to 39 in good health and CMV-seropositive. Both conserved end residues are part of each CDR3. The order of the fields is CDR3 length, clone size, J gene, D gene, V gene, CDR3 protein, CDR3 DNA. D genes are given only for firm matches. Clone size is shown for a subset of rows, as once, few, many or a class of expanded clone.

>15|-|TRBJ2-3|TRBD2|TRBV27
CASSLSGGGSDTQYF
TGTGCCAGCAGTTTATCGGGCGGGGGGTCAGATACGCAGTATTTT
>15|-|TRBJ2-2|TRBD2|TRBV5-4
CASSLLAGATGELFF
TGTGCCAGCAGCCTACTAGCGGGAGCCACCGGGGAGCTGTTTTTT
>15|-|TRBJ2-3|TRBD2|TRBV19
CASSFSGSWTDTQYF
TGTGCCAGTAGTTTCAGCGGGAGTTGGACAGATACGCAGTATTTT
>13|-|TRBJ1-2|-|TRBV11-2
CASSLIAGRGYTF
TGTGCCAGCAGCTTAATCGCTGGTCGGGGCTACACCTTC
>14|-|TRBJ1-6|TRBD1|TRBV5-5
CASSGRQGLAPLHF
TGTGCCAGCAGCGGCCGACAGGGTTTGGCACCCCTCCACTTT
>13|-|TRBJ2-7|-|TRBV15
CATSRDPQGEQYF
TGTGCCACCAGCAGAGATCCACAGGGCGAGCAGTACTTC
>13|-|TRBJ2-3|-|TRBV7-3
CASSRGSTDTQYF
TGTGCCAGCAGCCGCGGGAGCACAGATACGCAGTATTTT
>13|-|TRBJ1-2|TRBD1|TRBV5-1
CASSEGTGVGYTF
TGCGCCAGCAGCGAAGGGACAGGAGTAGGGTACACCTTC
>14|-|TRBJ1-1|TRBD1|TRBV11-1
CASSPDRAYTEAFF
TGTGCCAGCAGCCCCGACAGGGCCTACACTGAAGCTTTCTTT
>13|-|TRBJ2-7|-|TRBV11-2
CASYGGPSYEQYF
TGTGCCAGCTACGGCGGGCCGAGCTACGAGCAGTACTTC
>13|-|TRBJ2-5|-|TRBV5-1
CASQEPPQETQYF
TGCGCCAGCCAGGAACCCCCGCAAGAGACCCAGTACTTC
>15|-|TRBJ1-5|TRBD1|TRBV18
CASSRGRDRAQPQHF
TGTGCCAGCTCACGAGGCCGGGACAGGGCGCAGCCCCAGCATTTT
>13|-|TRBJ2-7|TRBD2|TRBV30
CAWSSGDIYEQYF
TGTGCCTGGAGTAGCGGGGATATCTACGAGCAGTACTTC
>16|-|TRBJ2-1|TRBD1|TRBV4-1
CASSQSGQGSYNEQFF
TGCGCCAGCAGCCAATCGGGACAGGGCTCCTACAATGAGCAGTTCTTC
>14|-|TRBJ2-1|TRBD2|TRBV6-4
CASSESDSGGEQFF
TGTGCCAGCAGTGAATCCGACTCGGGAGGGGAGCAGTTCTTC
>13|-|TRBJ1-1|-|TRBV13
CASSLAVTTEAFF
TGTGCCAGCAGCTTAGCAGTCACAACTGAAGCTTTCTTT
>14|-|TRBJ2-1|TRBD2|TRBV5-1
CASSLGAGAGEQFF
TGCGCCAGCAGCTTGGGAGCGGGGGCGGGGGAGCAGTTCTTC
>12|-|TRBJ1-4|-|TRBV6-6
CASGTRYEKLFF
TGTGCCAGCGGCACACGTTATGAAAAACTGTTTTTT
>14|once|TRBJ2-1|-|TRBV9
CASSSLTKSNEQFF
TGTGCCAGCAGCTCCCTGACTAAATCCAATGAGCAGTTCTTC
>15|-|TRBJ2-1|TRBD1|TRBV6-5
CASSTRQGAYNEQFF
TGTGCCAGCAGTACGAGACAGGGGGCCTACAATGAGCAGTTCTTC
>15|-|TRBJ1-1|-|TRBV6-5
CASSYTPDRNTEAFF
TGTGCCAGCAGTTATACCCCGGACAGGAACACTGAAGCTTTCTTT
>13|-|TRBJ1-2|TRBD1|TRBV5-4
CASSEQGRRGYTF
TGTGCCAGCAGTGAACAGGGGCGACGCGGCTACACCTTC
>15|once|TRBJ2-1|-|TRBV15
CATSRDRSHSEGQFF
TGTGCCACCAGCAGAGATCGGTCCCACTCCGAGGGGCAGTTCTTC
>16|once|TRBJ2-3|TRBD1|TRBV5-5
CASSLGTGGNGDTQYF
TGTGCCAGCAGCTTAGGGACAGGGGGCAATGGAGATACGCAGTATTTT
>15|-|TRBJ1-5|TRBD1|TRBV4-1
CASSQRDRGNQPQHF
TGCGCCAGCAGCCAACGGGACAGGGGAAATCAGCCCCAGCATTTT
>15|-|TRBJ2-2|-|TRBV27
CASSRLGGSTGELFF
TGTGCCAGCAGTCGACTTGGAGGGTCCACCGGGGAGCTGTTTTTT